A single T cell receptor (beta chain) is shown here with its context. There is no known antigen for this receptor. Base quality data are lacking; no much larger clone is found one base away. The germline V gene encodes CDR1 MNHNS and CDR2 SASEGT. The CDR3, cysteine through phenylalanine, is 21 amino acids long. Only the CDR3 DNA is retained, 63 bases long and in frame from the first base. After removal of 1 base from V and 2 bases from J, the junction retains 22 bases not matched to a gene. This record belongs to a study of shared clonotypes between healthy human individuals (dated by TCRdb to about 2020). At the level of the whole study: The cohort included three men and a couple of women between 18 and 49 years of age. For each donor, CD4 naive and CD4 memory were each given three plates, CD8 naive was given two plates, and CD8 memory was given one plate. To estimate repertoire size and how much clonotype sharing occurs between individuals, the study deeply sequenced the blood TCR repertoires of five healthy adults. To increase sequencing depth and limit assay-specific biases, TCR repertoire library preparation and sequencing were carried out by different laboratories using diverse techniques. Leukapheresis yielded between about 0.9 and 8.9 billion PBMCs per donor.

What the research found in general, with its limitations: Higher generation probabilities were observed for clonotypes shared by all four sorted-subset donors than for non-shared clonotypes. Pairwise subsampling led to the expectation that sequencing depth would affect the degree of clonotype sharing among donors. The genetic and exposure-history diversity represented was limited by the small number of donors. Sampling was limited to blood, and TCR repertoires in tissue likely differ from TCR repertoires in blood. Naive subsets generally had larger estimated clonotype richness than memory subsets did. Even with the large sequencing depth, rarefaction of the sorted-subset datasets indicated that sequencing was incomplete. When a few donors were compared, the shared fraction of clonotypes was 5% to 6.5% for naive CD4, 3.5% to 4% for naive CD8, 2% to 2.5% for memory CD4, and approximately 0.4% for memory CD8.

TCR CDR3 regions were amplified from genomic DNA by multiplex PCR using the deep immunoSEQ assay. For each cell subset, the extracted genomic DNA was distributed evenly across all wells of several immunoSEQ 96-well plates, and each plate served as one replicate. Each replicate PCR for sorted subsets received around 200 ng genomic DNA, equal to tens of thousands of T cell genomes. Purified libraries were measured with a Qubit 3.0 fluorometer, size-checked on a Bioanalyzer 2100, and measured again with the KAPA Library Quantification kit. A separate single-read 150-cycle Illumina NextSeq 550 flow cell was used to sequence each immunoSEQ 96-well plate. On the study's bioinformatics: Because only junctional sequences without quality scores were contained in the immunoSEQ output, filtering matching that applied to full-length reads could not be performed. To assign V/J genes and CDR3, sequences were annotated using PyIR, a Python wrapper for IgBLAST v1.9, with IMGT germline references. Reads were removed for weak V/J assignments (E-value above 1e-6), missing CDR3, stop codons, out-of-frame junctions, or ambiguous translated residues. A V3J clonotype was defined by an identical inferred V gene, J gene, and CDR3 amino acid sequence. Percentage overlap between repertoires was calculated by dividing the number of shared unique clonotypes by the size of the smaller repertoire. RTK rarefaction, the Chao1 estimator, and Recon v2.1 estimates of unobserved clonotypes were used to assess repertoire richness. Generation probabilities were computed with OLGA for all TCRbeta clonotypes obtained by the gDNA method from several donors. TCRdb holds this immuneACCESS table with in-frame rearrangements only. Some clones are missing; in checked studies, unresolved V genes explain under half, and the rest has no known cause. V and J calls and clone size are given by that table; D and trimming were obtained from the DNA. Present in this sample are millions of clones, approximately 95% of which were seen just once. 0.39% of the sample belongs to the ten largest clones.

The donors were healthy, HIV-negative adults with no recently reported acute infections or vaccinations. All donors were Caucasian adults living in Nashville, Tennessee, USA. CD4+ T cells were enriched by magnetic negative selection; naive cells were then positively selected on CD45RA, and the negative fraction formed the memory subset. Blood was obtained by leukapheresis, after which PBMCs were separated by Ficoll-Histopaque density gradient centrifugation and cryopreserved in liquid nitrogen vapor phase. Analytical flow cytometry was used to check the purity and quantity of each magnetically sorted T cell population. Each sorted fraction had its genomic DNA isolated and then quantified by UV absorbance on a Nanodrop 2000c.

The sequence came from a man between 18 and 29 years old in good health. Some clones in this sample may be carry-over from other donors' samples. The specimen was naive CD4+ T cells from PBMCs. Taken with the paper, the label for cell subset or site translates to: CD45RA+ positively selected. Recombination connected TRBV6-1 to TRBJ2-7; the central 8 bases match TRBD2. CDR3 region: CASSEVMWLAGLEDLTYEQYF. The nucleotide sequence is TGTGCCAGCAGTGAAGTAATGTGGTTAGCGGGGCTAGAGGACCTTACCTACGAGCAGTACTTC.